The 5 T cell receptor beta chains given below trace back to one sample, sequenced in a study of spatial heterogeneity in lung cancer. The time point here: sample taken at primary tumor resection. Whole RNA from tumor, nontumor lung or frozen PBMC was sequenced unsorted. Each CDR3 protein is one row after TCRdb ran MiXCR on the 5' RACE reads. This table has about 26,000 distinct CDR3 sequences, roughly 13% appearing once. This specimen was PBMCs, taken at surgery. Receptor source: a female donor with early-stage non-small cell lung cancer.

As for this clonotype: A much larger clone sits a single nucleotide away, making a read error possible. This sequence joins TRBV2 and TRBJ1-6, with TRBD1 identical over 8 bases. CDR1 is SNHLY, CDR2 FYNNEI, per germline. The junction had 10 bases not matched to a gene; V was cut back by 6 bases and J by 12 bases. This CDR3 is built from 14 residues. CDR3 DNA sequence: TGTGCCAGCAGATCTGGACAGGGAGGGTTACCCCTCCACTTT. Its protein product is CASRSGQGGLPLHF.

The V gene is TRBV11-2, the J gene TRBJ2-5, with D tentatively TRBD1 (6 bases). V gave up 1 base and J gave up 1 base, with 7 bases separating them. Germline values: CDR1 SGHAT, CDR2 FQNNGV. CDR3 size: 14 residues. CDR3 in amino acids: CASSLGTVQETQYF. The CDR3 nucleotides read TGTGCCAGCAGCTTAGGGACAGTCCAAGAGACCCAGTACTTC.

Ten or more counts support this clonotype. The chain links TRBV11-3 to TRBJ2-1, with D possibly matching TRBD2 (6 bases). CDR3 length: 17 amino acids. Trimming left V 2 bases short and J 10 bases short, with 24 bases between. The germline gives CDR1 SGHNT, CDR2 YENEEA. CDR3 sequence: CASSLSLYGTPFSEQFF. The CDR3 DNA follows: TGTGCCAGCAGCTTATCGTTATACGGGACTCCCTTTTCGGAGCAGTTCTTC.

CDR3 amino acids: CASSSQTSGNPLDTQYF. For the CDR3, the DNA is TGTGCCAGCAGCTCCCAGACTAGCGGGAACCCACTGGATACGCAGTATTTT. This rearrangement joins TRBV7-2 to TRBJ2-3; 11 positions agree with TRBD2. The V segment lost 4 bases and the J segment 6 bases; nucleotides outside the gene matches: 12. The CDR3 has 17 amino acids. Germline CDR1 reads SGHTA; CDR2 reads FQGNSA.

This clonotype was seen many times. This chain joins TRBV7-9 and TRBJ1-6; no reliable D call. Germline lookup yields CDR1 SEHNR and CDR2 FQNEAQ (reference sequence). The V gene lost 8 bases and the J gene lost 5 bases, with 13 bases spanning the gap. CDR3 length equals 14 residues. The CDR3 DNA reads as TGTGCCAGCTCCCTCTCTCCGAATAATTCACCCCTCCACTTT. This gives the protein CASSLSPNNSPLHF.